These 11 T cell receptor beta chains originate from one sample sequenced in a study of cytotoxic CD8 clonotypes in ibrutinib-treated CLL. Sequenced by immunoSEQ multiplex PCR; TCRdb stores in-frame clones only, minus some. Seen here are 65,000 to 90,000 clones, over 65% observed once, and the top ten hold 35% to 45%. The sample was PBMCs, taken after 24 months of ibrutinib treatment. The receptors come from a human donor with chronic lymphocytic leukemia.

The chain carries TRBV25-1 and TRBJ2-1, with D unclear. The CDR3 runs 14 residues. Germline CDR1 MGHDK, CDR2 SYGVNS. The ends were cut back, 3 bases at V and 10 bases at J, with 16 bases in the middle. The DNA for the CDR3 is TGTGCCAGCAGTGATAGGGTTACGGCCCGGGAGCAGTTCTTC. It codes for CASSDRVTAREQFF.

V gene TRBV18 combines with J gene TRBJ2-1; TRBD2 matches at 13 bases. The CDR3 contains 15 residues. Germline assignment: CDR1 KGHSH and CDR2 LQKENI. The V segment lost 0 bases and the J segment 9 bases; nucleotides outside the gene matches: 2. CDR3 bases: TGTGCCAGCTCACCACCCACTAGCGGGAGGGGTGAGCAGTTCTTC. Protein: CASSPPTSGRGEQFF.

In DNA form, the CDR3 reads TGTGCCAGCAGCCCCCCCGGGTCCGGGGCCAACGTCCTGACTTTC. Translating gives CASSPPGSGANVLTF. The rearrangement uses TRBV5-4 and TRBJ2-6; no definite D call. This CDR3 comprises 15 residues. V lost 4 bases, J lost 4 bases, and 12 bases lay in between. Germline V gene sequence: CDR1 SGHNT, CDR2 YYREEE (reference sequence).

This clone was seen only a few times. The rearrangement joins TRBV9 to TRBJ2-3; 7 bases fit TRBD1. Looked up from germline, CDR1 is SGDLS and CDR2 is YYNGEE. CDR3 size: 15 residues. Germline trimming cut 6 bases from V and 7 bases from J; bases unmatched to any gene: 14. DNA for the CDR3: TGTGCCAGCACCGATGGAGACAGGGTTGGTTATACGCAGTATTTT. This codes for CASTDGDRVGYTQYF.

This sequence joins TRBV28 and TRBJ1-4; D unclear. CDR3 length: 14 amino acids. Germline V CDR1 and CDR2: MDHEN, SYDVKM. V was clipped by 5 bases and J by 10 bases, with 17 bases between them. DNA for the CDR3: TGTGCCAGCAGTCCCCAGTGGACTGTCGGAAAACTGTTTTTT. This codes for CASSPQWTVGKLFF.

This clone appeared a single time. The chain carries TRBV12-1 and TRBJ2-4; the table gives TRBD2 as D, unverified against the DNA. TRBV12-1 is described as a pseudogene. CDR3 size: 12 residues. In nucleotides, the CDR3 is TGTGCCAGCAGCAAGCCCAAAAACATTCAGTACTTC. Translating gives CASSKPKNIQYF.

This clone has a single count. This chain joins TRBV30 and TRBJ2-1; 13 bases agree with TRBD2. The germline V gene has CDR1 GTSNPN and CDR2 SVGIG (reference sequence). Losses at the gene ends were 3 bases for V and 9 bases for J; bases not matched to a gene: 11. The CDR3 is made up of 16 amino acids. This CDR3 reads CAWSNPGLAGIAEQFF. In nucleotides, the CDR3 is TGTGCCTGGAGCAATCCGGGACTAGCGGGAATTGCTGAGCAGTTCTTC.

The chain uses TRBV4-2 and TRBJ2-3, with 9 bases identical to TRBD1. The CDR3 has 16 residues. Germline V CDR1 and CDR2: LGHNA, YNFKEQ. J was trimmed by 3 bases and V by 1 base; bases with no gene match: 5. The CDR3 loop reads CASSQGDREETDTQYF. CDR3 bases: TGTGCCAGCAGCCAAGGGGACAGGGAAGAAACAGATACGCAGTATTTT.

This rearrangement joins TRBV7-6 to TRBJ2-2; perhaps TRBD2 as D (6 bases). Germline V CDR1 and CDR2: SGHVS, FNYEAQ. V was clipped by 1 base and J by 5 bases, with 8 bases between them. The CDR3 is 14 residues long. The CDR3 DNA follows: TGTGCCAGCAGCTTAGTAAGCGGGACCGGGGAGCTGTTTTTT. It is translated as CASSLVSGTGELFF. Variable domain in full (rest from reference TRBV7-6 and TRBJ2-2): GAGVSQSPRYKVTKRGQDVALRCDPISGHVSLYWYRQALGQGPEFLTYFNYEAQQDKSGLPNDRFSAERPEGSISTLTIQRTEQRDSAMYRCASSLVSGTGELFFGEGSRLTVL.

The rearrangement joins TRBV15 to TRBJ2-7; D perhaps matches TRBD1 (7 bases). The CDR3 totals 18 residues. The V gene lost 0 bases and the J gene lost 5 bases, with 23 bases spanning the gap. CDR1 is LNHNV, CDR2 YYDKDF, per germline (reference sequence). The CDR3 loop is CATSRDIGLRQGGNEQYF. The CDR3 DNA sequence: TGTGCCACCAGCAGAGATATCGGCCTAAGACAGGGAGGCAACGAGCAGTACTTC.

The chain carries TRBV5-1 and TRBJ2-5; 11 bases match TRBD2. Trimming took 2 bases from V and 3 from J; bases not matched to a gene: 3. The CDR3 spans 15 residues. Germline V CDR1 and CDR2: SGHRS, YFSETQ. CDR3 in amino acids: CASSFSLAGEETQYF. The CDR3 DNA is TGCGCCAGCAGCTTCTCACTAGCGGGGGAAGAGACCCAGTACTTC.